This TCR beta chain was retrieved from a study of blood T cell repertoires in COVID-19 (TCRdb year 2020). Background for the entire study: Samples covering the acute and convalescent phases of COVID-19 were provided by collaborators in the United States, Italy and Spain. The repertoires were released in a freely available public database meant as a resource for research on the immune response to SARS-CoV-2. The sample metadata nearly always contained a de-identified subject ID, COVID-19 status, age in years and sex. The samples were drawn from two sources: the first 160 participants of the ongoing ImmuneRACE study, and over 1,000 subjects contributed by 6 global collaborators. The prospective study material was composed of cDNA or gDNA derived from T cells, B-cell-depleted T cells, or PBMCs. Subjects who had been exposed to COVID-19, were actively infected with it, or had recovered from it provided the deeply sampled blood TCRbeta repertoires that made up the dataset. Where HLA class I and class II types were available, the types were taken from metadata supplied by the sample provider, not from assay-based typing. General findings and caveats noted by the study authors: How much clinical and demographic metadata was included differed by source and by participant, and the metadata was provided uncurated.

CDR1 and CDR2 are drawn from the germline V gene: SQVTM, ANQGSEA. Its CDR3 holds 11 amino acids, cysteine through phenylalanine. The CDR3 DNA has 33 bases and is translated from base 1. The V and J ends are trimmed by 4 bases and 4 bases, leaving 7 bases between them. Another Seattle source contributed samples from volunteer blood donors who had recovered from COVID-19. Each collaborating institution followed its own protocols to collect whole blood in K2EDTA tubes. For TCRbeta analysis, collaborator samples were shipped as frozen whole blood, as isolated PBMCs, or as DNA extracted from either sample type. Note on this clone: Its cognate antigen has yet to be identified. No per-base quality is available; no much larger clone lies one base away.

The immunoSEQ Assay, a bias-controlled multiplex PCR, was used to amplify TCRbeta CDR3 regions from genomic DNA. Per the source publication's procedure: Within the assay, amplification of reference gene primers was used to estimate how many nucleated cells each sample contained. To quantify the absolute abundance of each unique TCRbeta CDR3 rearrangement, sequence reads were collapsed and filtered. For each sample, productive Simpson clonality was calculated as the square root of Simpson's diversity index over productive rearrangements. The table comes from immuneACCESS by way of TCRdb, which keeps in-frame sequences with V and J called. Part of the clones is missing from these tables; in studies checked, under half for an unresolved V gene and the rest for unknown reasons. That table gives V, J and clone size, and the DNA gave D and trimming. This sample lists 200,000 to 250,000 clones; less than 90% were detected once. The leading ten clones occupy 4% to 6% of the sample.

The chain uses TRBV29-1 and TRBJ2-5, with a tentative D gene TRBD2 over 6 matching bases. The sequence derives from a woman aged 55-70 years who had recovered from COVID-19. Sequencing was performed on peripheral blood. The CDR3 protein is CSVGRVETQYF. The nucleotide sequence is TGCAGCGTTGGGAGGGTAGAGACCCAGTACTTC.